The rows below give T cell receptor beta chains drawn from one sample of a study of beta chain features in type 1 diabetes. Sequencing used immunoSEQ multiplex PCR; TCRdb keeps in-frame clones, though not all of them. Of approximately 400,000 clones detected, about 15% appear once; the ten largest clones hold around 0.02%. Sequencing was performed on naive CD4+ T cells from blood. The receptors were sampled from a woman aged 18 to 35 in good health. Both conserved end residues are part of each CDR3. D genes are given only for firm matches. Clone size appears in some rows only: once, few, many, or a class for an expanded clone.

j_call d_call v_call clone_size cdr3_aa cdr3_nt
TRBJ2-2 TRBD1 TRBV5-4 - CASSQGQGLTGELFF TGTGCCAGCAGCCAAGGACAGGGGCTGACCGGGGAGCTGTTTTTT
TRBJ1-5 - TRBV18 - CASSPERYSNQPQHF TGTGCCAGCTCACCAGAGCGCTATAGCAATCAGCCCCAGCATTTT
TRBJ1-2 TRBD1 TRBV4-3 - CASSQDKTGRGYTF TGCGCCAGCAGCCAAGACAAGACAGGGAGGGGCTACACCTTC
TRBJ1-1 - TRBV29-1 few CSVVRFSGNTEAFF TGCAGCGTTGTCCGTTTTTCCGGGAACACTGAAGCTTTCTTT
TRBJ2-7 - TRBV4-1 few CASSQVSGSEQYF TGCGCCAGCAGCCAAGTCTCCGGGTCCGAGCAGTACTTC
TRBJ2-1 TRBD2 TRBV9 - CASKPAGGPSYNEQFF TGTGCCAGCAAACCAGCGGGAGGGCCGTCCTACAATGAGCAGTTCTTC
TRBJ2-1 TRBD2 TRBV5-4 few CASSPRLAGGSGNEQFF TGTGCCAGCAGCCCCCGACTAGCGGGAGGGTCAGGGAATGAGCAGTTCTTC
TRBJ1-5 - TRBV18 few CASSPTGGEGNQPQHF TGTGCCAGCTCACCGACCGGCGGGGAGGGCAATCAGCCCCAGCATTTT
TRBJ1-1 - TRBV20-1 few CSAASTEAFF TGCAGTGCGGCTAGCACTGAAGCTTTCTTT
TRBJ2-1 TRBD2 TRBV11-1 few CASSHMRAGGNEQFF TGTGCCAGCAGCCACATGAGGGCCGGGGGGAATGAGCAGTTCTTC
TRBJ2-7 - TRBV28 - CASSPDSPGYEQYF TGTGCCAGCAGTCCGGACAGTCCTGGGTACGAGCAGTACTTC
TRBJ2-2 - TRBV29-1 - CSVEDQTVTATGELFF TGCAGCGTTGAAGATCAGACAGTCACGGCCACCGGGGAGCTGTTTTTT
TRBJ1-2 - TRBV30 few CAWTRQESGYTF TGTGCCTGGACCAGACAGGAAAGTGGCTACACCTTC
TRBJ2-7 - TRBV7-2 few CASSTHYEQYF TGTGCCAGCAGCACACATTACGAGCAGTACTTC
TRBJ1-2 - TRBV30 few CAWSGRGRDGYGYTF TGTGCCTGGAGTGGGCGGGGCAGGGATGGATATGGCTACACCTTC
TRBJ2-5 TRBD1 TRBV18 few CASSSRSGTDQETQYF TGTGCCAGCTCATCGAGATCGGGGACAGACCAAGAGACCCAGTACTTC
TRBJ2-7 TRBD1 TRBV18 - CASSPGDRTYEQYF TGTGCCAGCTCACCAGGGGACAGAACCTACGAGCAGTACTTC
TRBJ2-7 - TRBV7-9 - CASSSSLTYEQYF TGTGCCAGCAGCTCCTCTTTAACCTACGAGCAGTACTTC
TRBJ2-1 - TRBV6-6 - CASSAEKVDEQFF TGTGCCAGCAGTGCCGAGAAAGTCGATGAGCAGTTCTTC
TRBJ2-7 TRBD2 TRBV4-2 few CASSQLAGDSYEQYF TGTGCCAGCAGCCAACTAGCGGGTGACTCCTACGAGCAGTACTTC
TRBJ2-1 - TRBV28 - CASRREVAYNEQFF TGTGCCAGCAGAAGGGAGGTGGCCTACAATGAGCAGTTCTTC
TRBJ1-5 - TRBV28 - CASRSQVVKPQHF TGTGCCAGCAGGTCCCAGGTGGTTAAGCCCCAGCATTTT
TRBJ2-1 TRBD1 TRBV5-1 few CASSLGQGLDEQFF TGCGCCAGCAGCTTGGGACAGGGGTTGGATGAGCAGTTCTTC
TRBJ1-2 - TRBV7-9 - CASSLGGTYGYTF TGTGCCAGCAGCTTAGGCGGGACCTATGGCTACACCTTC
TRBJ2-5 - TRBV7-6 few CASSLAARGWETQYF TGTGCCAGCAGCTTAGCGGCTCGAGGGTGGGAGACCCAGTACTTC
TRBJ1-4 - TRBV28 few CASSFDGYEKLFF TGTGCCAGCAGTTTCGACGGGTATGAAAAACTGTTTTTT
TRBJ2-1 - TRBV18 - CASSPGLGGNEQFF TGTGCCAGCTCACCAGGTTTAGGCGGCAATGAGCAGTTCTTC
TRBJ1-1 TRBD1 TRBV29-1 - CSFMKGQASEAFF TGCAGCTTTATGAAGGGACAGGCGTCTGAAGCTTTCTTT
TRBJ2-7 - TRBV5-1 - CASTTDSHYEQYF TGCGCCAGCACCACGGACAGCCACTACGAGCAGTACTTC
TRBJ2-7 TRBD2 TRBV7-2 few CASSPRGAGGAYEQYF TGTGCCAGCAGCCCCCGGGGAGCGGGAGGCGCCTACGAGCAGTACTTC
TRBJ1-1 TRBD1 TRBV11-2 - CASSPGQLSGEAFF TGTGCCAGCAGCCCGGGACAGCTCTCAGGGGAAGCTTTCTTT
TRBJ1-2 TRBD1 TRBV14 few CASSRPGGEGYTF TGTGCCAGCAGCCGCCCAGGGGGCGAAGGCTACACCTTC